The present TCR beta chain was sequenced within a study of blood T cell repertoires in COVID-19. Study-level background: Some COVID-19 samples were acute and others convalescent; all came from the United States, Italy and Spain. T cells, B-cell-depleted T cells, or PBMCs supplied cDNA or gDNA.

From germline, CDR1 is SGHRS and CDR2 YFSETQ. The CDR3 is 15 amino acids. The V and J ends lost 5 bases and 4 bases respectively, with 18 bases between them. Per the original methods: Estimated nucleated cell counts came from reference gene primer amplification. Generated by immunoSEQ multiplex PCR, the TCRdb table keeps only in-frame clones and is missing some. The V and J calls and clone size are taken from that table; D and trimming were inferred from the DNA. The sample has about 60,000 clones, 78% seen once. The material sequenced was peripheral blood. This clonotype originated in a human donor in a cohort sampled during active COVID-19. The chain employs TRBV5-1 and TRBJ2-5; a weak D match, TRBD1 (6 bases). CDR3 residues: CASRWDTPRGETQYF. CDR3 DNA sequence: TGCGCCAGCAGGTGGGACACCCCCAGAGGAGAGACCCAGTACTTC. The full variable domain, its missing parts supplied by reference TRBV5-1 and TRBJ2-5, is KAGVTQTPRYLIKTRGQQVTLSCSPISGHRSVSWYQQTPGQGLQFLFEYFSETQRNKGNFPGRFSGRQFSNSRSEMNVSTLELGDSALYLCASRWDTPRGETQYFGPGTRLLVL.